Listed below are T cell receptor beta chains from one sample, sequenced in a study of blood T cell repertoires in COVID-19. Sequencing used immunoSEQ multiplex PCR; TCRdb keeps in-frame clones, though not all of them. The data contain 350,000 or so clones, approximately 91% of them singletons. Source material: PBMCs or T cells enriched from blood (not recorded which). The receptors were gathered from a woman in her twenties or thirties who had been exposed to COVID-19. The CDR3 runs from the conserved cysteine through the conserved F or W. The order of the fields is D gene, V gene, J gene, clone size, CDR3 length, CDR3 protein, CDR3 DNA. A D gene is named only where the DNA matches it firmly. A clone size is listed for some rows: how often the clone was seen (once, few, many), or a class if it is expanded.

d_call: NA
v_call: TRBV5-8
j_call: TRBJ2-5
clone_size: NA
cdr3_length: 14
cdr3_aa: CASSFHEIQETQYF
cdr3_nt: TGTGCCAGCAGCTTTCACGAGATCCAAGAGACCCAGTACTTC

d_call: NA
v_call: TRBV19
j_call: TRBJ1-2
clone_size: NA
cdr3_length: 14
cdr3_aa: CASRWQRGEVGYTF
cdr3_nt: TGTGCCAGTAGATGGCAGCGGGGAGAAGTTGGCTACACCTTC

d_call: TRBD1
v_call: TRBV7-9
j_call: TRBJ2-7
clone_size: NA
cdr3_length: 17
cdr3_aa: CASSPRETGAHSYEQYF
cdr3_nt: TGTGCCAGCAGCCCTAGGGAGACAGGGGCCCACTCCTACGAGCAGTACTTC

d_call: NA
v_call: TRBV3-1/TRBV3-2
j_call: TRBJ1-2
clone_size: NA
cdr3_length: 18
cdr3_aa: CASSHAIGGGWGDYGYTF
cdr3_nt: TGTGCCAGCAGCCACGCTATCGGTGGGGGCTGGGGAGACTATGGCTACACCTTC

d_call: NA
v_call: TRBV9
j_call: TRBJ1-3
clone_size: few
cdr3_length: 16
cdr3_aa: CASSPGQGGSGNTIYF
cdr3_nt: TGTGCCAGCAGCCCGGGGCAGGGAGGATCTGGAAACACCATATATTTT

d_call: TRBD1
v_call: TRBV19
j_call: TRBJ2-3
clone_size: NA
cdr3_length: 15
cdr3_aa: CASSISQGGTDTQYF
cdr3_nt: TGTGCCAGTAGTATAAGTCAGGGGGGCACAGATACGCAGTATTTT

d_call: NA
v_call: TRBV9
j_call: TRBJ2-7
clone_size: NA
cdr3_length: 15
cdr3_aa: CASSVEPRGSYEQYF
cdr3_nt: TGTGCCAGCAGCGTAGAACCACGGGGTTCCTACGAGCAGTACTTC

d_call: TRBD2
v_call: TRBV3-1/TRBV3-2
j_call: TRBJ2-3
clone_size: NA
cdr3_length: 16
cdr3_aa: CASSQDVGLASDTQYF
cdr3_nt: TGTGCCAGCAGCCAAGATGTAGGACTAGCATCAGATACGCAGTATTTT

d_call: NA
v_call: TRBV29-1
j_call: TRBJ2-1
clone_size: NA
cdr3_length: 11
cdr3_aa: CSGGLINEQFF
cdr3_nt: TGCAGCGGGGGACTCATCAATGAGCAGTTCTTC

d_call: NA
v_call: TRBV30
j_call: TRBJ2-2
clone_size: NA
cdr3_length: 14
cdr3_aa: CAWSVLISAGELFF
cdr3_nt: TGTGCCTGGAGTGTGCTCATTTCAGCCGGGGAGCTGTTTTTT

d_call: TRBD1
v_call: TRBV19
j_call: TRBJ1-5
clone_size: NA
cdr3_length: 16
cdr3_aa: CASSTVGQGASQPQHF
cdr3_nt: TGTGCCAGTAGTACCGTTGGACAGGGGGCTAGTCAGCCCCAGCATTTT

d_call: TRBD2
v_call: TRBV18
j_call: TRBJ2-1
clone_size: NA
cdr3_length: 19
cdr3_aa: CASSPTKREKAHEANEQFF
cdr3_nt: TGTGCCAGCTCACCGACGAAGCGGGAGAAGGCTCATGAAGCGAATGAGCAGTTCTTC

d_call: TRBD1
v_call: TRBV6-4
j_call: TRBJ2-2
clone_size: NA
cdr3_length: 14
cdr3_aa: CASRGQGATGELFF
cdr3_nt: TGTGCCAGCAGGGGACAGGGGGCCACCGGGGAGCTGTTTTTT

d_call: NA
v_call: TRBV5-5
j_call: TRBJ2-1
clone_size: NA
cdr3_length: 13
cdr3_aa: CASSLFSVDEQFF
cdr3_nt: TGTGCCAGCAGCTTGTTCTCGGTCGATGAGCAGTTCTTC

d_call: TRBD2
v_call: TRBV20-1
j_call: TRBJ2-1
clone_size: NA
cdr3_length: 16
cdr3_aa: CSASDYSGGRYNEQFF
cdr3_nt: TGCAGTGCTAGTGATTATAGCGGGGGACGCTACAATGAGCAGTTCTTC

d_call: TRBD1
v_call: TRBV27
j_call: TRBJ2-7
clone_size: NA
cdr3_length: 18
cdr3_aa: CASSLLTGSLASTYEQYF
cdr3_nt: TGTGCCAGCAGTTTGCTGACAGGGAGTCTAGCCTCGACCTACGAGCAGTACTTC

d_call: NA
v_call: TRBV7-6
j_call: TRBJ1-5
clone_size: NA
cdr3_length: 15
cdr3_aa: CASSLEWGGNQPQHF
cdr3_nt: TGTGCCAGCAGCTTAGAATGGGGCGGCAATCAGCCCCAGCATTTT

d_call: NA
v_call: TRBV28
j_call: TRBJ1-1
clone_size: NA
cdr3_length: 14
cdr3_aa: CASFPGGADTEAFF
cdr3_nt: TGTGCCAGCTTCCCGGGGGGAGCGGACACTGAAGCTTTCTTT

d_call: TRBD2
v_call: TRBV11-2
j_call: TRBJ2-2
clone_size: NA
cdr3_length: 15
cdr3_aa: CASSAIAGPTGELFF
cdr3_nt: TGTGCCAGCAGCGCTATAGCGGGGCCCACCGGGGAGCTGTTTTTT

d_call: TRBD2
v_call: TRBV3-1/TRBV3-2
j_call: TRBJ2-2
clone_size: NA
cdr3_length: 16
cdr3_aa: CASSRGTSGTMGELFF
cdr3_nt: TGTGCCAGCAGCCGCGGGACTAGCGGGACGATGGGGGAGCTGTTTTTT

d_call: NA
v_call: TRBV18
j_call: TRBJ1-1
clone_size: once
cdr3_length: 14
cdr3_aa: CASSTQALNTEAFF
cdr3_nt: TGTGCCAGCTCAACCCAGGCCCTGAACACTGAAGCTTTCTTT

d_call: TRBD1
v_call: TRBV27
j_call: TRBJ1-2
clone_size: NA
cdr3_length: 15
cdr3_aa: CASSYQQGASYGYTF
cdr3_nt: TGTGCCAGCAGCTATCAACAGGGGGCGAGCTATGGCTACACCTTC

d_call: NA
v_call: TRBV7-6
j_call: TRBJ2-7
clone_size: NA
cdr3_length: 17
cdr3_aa: CASSLGVDSGSSYEQYF
cdr3_nt: TGTGCCAGCAGCTTAGGGGTTGATAGCGGCAGCTCCTACGAGCAGTACTTC

d_call: NA
v_call: TRBV11-3
j_call: TRBJ2-5
clone_size: NA
cdr3_length: 15
cdr3_aa: CASSFPEAGAETQYF
cdr3_nt: TGTGCCAGCAGCTTCCCCGAGGCAGGGGCCGAGACCCAGTACTTC

d_call: TRBD1
v_call: TRBV12-5
j_call: TRBJ1-3
clone_size: once
cdr3_length: 15
cdr3_aa: CASGSGQGRGNTIYF
cdr3_nt: TGTGCTAGTGGTTCCGGACAGGGAAGAGGAAACACCATATATTTT

d_call: TRBD2
v_call: TRBV6-1
j_call: TRBJ2-7
clone_size: once
cdr3_length: 15
cdr3_aa: CASSESTSGPYEQYF
cdr3_nt: TGTGCCAGCAGTGAAAGTACTAGCGGGCCTTACGAGCAGTACTTC

d_call: NA
v_call: TRBV27
j_call: TRBJ2-7
clone_size: once
cdr3_length: 12
cdr3_aa: CASSGSSYEQYF
cdr3_nt: TGTGCCAGCAGCGGGAGCTCCTACGAGCAGTACTTC

d_call: NA
v_call: TRBV10-3
j_call: TRBJ2-1
clone_size: NA
cdr3_length: 15
cdr3_aa: CAIRPEANSYNEQFF
cdr3_nt: TGTGCCATCAGACCGGAGGCTAACTCCTACAATGAGCAGTTCTTC

d_call: TRBD1
v_call: TRBV28
j_call: TRBJ1-1
clone_size: NA
cdr3_length: 15
cdr3_aa: CASSPPGQGEAEAFF
cdr3_nt: TGTGCCAGCAGCCCCCCGGGACAGGGGGAGGCTGAAGCTTTCTTT

d_call: NA
v_call: TRBV21-1
j_call: TRBJ2-7
clone_size: NA
cdr3_length: 16
cdr3_aa: CASSKDLSSGNPEQYF
cdr3_nt: TGTGCCAGCAGCAAAGATCTTTCTAGCGGGAATCCCGAGCAGTACTTC

d_call: NA
v_call: TRBV5-1
j_call: TRBJ2-1
clone_size: NA
cdr3_length: 13
cdr3_aa: CASNVGASNEQFF
cdr3_nt: TGCGCCAGCAATGTGGGAGCGTCCAATGAGCAGTTCTTC

d_call: NA
v_call: TRBV5-6
j_call: TRBJ2-7
clone_size: NA
cdr3_length: 14
cdr3_aa: CASSLGDSSYEQYF
cdr3_nt: TGTGCCAGCAGCTTGGGGGACTCCTCCTACGAGCAGTACTTC

d_call: NA
v_call: TRBV5-1
j_call: TRBJ1-5
clone_size: NA
cdr3_length: 14
cdr3_aa: CASSLQPAAEPQHF
cdr3_nt: TGCGCCAGCAGCTTGCAGCCTGCAGCGGAGCCCCAGCATTTT

d_call: TRBD2
v_call: TRBV7-6
j_call: TRBJ2-5
clone_size: once
cdr3_length: 16
cdr3_aa: CASSSLGLAGQETQYF
cdr3_nt: TGTGCCAGCAGCTCGCTAGGACTAGCGGGACAAGAGACCCAGTACTTC

d_call: TRBD2
v_call: TRBV18
j_call: TRBJ2-7
clone_size: NA
cdr3_length: 16
cdr3_aa: CASSLQTSGNSHEQYF
cdr3_nt: TGTGCCAGCTCACTCCAGACTAGCGGGAACTCCCACGAGCAGTACTTC

d_call: NA
v_call: TRBV28
j_call: TRBJ2-7
clone_size: NA
cdr3_length: 13
cdr3_aa: CASSLSGAYEQYF
cdr3_nt: TGTGCCAGCAGTTTAAGCGGAGCCTACGAGCAGTACTTC

d_call: NA
v_call: TRBV6-5
j_call: TRBJ2-7
clone_size: NA
cdr3_length: 14
cdr3_aa: CASSTPDISYEQYF
cdr3_nt: TGTGCCAGCAGTACCCCGGACATCTCCTACGAGCAGTACTTC

d_call: NA
v_call: TRBV7-2
j_call: TRBJ2-2
clone_size: NA
cdr3_length: 15
cdr3_aa: CASSLRPPYTGELFF
cdr3_nt: TGTGCCAGCAGCCTGCGGCCGCCCTACACCGGGGAGCTGTTTTTT

d_call: TRBD2
v_call: TRBV5-4
j_call: TRBJ2-1
clone_size: NA
cdr3_length: 15
cdr3_aa: CASSEWEGPNNEQFF
cdr3_nt: TGTGCCAGCAGCGAATGGGAGGGCCCTAACAATGAGCAGTTCTTC

d_call: TRBD2
v_call: TRBV6-5
j_call: TRBJ2-5
clone_size: NA
cdr3_length: 15
cdr3_aa: CASSRVTSDQETQYF
cdr3_nt: TGTGCCAGCAGTCGCGTCACTAGCGACCAAGAGACCCAGTACTTC

d_call: NA
v_call: TRBV7-9
j_call: TRBJ1-5
clone_size: NA
cdr3_length: 15
cdr3_aa: CASSLSRDSNQPQHF
cdr3_nt: TGTGCCAGCAGCTTATCCAGGGATAGCAATCAGCCCCAGCATTTT

d_call: TRBD1
v_call: TRBV7-6
j_call: TRBJ2-5
clone_size: NA
cdr3_length: 15
cdr3_aa: CASSLQTGVGETQYF
cdr3_nt: TGTGCCAGCAGCCTTCAGACAGGGGTTGGAGAGACCCAGTACTTC

d_call: NA
v_call: TRBV12-3/TRBV12-4
j_call: TRBJ2-1
clone_size: NA
cdr3_length: 13
cdr3_aa: CASSLLAVIEQFF
cdr3_nt: TGTGCCAGCAGTTTATTGGCAGTCATTGAGCAGTTCTTC

d_call: NA
v_call: TRBV7-2
j_call: TRBJ1-2
clone_size: NA
cdr3_length: 13
cdr3_aa: CASRARSGYGYTF
cdr3_nt: TGTGCCAGCAGAGCCCGGAGCGGCTATGGCTACACCTTC

d_call: TRBD1
v_call: TRBV7-2
j_call: TRBJ2-7
clone_size: NA
cdr3_length: 16
cdr3_aa: CASKSSGTGVPEEQYF
cdr3_nt: TGTGCCAGCAAGTCATCCGGGACAGGGGTCCCCGAGGAGCAGTACTTC